The TCR beta chain described here comes from a study of early T cells in non-severe SARS-CoV-2 infection. Study details: The authors sequenced bulk RNA from unsorted whole blood, leaving chains unpaired.

Attachment of unique molecular identifiers to individual cDNA molecules was performed. TCRdb recomputed calls from the 5' RACE reads with MiXCR, one row per CDR3 protein. The sample comprises about 26,000 distinct CDR3 sequences, approximately 4% of which are singletons, and roughly 6.2% rests with the top ten. In regard to this clonotype: The antigen is not known. An end of the junction differs from the germline gene, which may be a read error.

The study's findings and limits: Anti-spike CD8 specificities were favored by VDJdb matching, whose results missed private and CD4 specificities.

The TCR was taken from an adult who was a healthcare worker with PCR-confirmed SARS-CoV-2 infection or an uninfected control (not recorded which). Sequenced: whole blood.

CDR3 protein: CTSSRLRTAGNEQFF. CDR3 nucleotides: TGCACCAGCAGCCGACTACGGACGGCGGGGAATGAGCAGTTCTTC. The chain has TRBV4-3 and TRBJ2-1; weak D call: TRBD2 (6 bases). Germline-derived CDR1 and CDR2 are LGHNA and YSLEER. The CDR3 is 15 amino acids.